The T cell receptor beta chain under discussion was sequenced for a study of neoadjuvant anti-PD-1 for oral cavity cancer. Study results and caveats: Treg/Th17 ratio rose with pretreatment blood and fell with post-treatment tumor TCRbeta clonality. PBMC Gini-index clonality exceeded responders' in non-responders post-nivolumab.

With respect to this clone: Its antigen is unknown.

This table comes from immunoSEQ multiplex PCR, and its TCRdb copy is limited to in-frame clones, with some not included. The data hold over 25,000 clones, with approximately 80% observed a single time. Time point reported: after neoadjuvant nivolumab, at surgical resection. The sample here was PBMCs, taken after nivolumab (anti-PD-1) treatment. The receptor was isolated from a person between 40 and 79 years old with oral cavity squamous cell carcinoma.

The CDR3 spells CASSVGGTEAFF. The DNA for the CDR3 is TGTGCCAGCAGCGTCGGGGGCACTGAAGCTTTCTTT. The chain joins TRBV11-2 to TRBJ1-1; D might be TRBD1 (5 bases). The CDR3 length is 12 residues. CDR1 is SGHAT, CDR2 FQNNGV, per germline. V lost 5 bases and J lost 4, with 8 bases in between.